These T cell receptor beta chains were read from a single sample in a study of early T cells in non-severe SARS-CoV-2 infection. TCRdb called the 5' RACE reads again in MiXCR, with one record for every CDR3 protein. The sample carries some 59,000 distinct CDR3 sequences, roughly 10% recorded once. Sequencing was carried out using whole blood. Every receptor here comes from an adult who was a healthcare worker with PCR-confirmed SARS-CoV-2 infection or an uninfected control (not recorded which). CDR3s include the opening cysteine and the closing phenylalanine or tryptophan. Each record gives: J gene, V gene, D gene, clone size, CDR3 protein, CDR3 DNA. The D gene is left open where the match is weak. Only some rows state a clone size, as once, few, many or a class for expanded clones.

TRBJ2-3 | TRBV12-3/TRBV12-4 | TRBD2 | few | CASRLAGQPTDTQYF | TGTGCCAGCAGACTAGCGGGGCAACCCACAGATACGCAGTATTTT
TRBJ2-7 | TRBV7-9 | NA | NA | CASSYPGTFSEQYF | TGTGCCAGCAGCTATCCCGGGACTTTTAGCGAGCAGTACTTC
TRBJ2-3 | TRBV27 | TRBD1 | many | CASSLTGARSTDTQYF | TGTGCCAGCAGCCTAACAGGGGCGCGAAGCACAGATACGCAGTATTTT
TRBJ2-3 | TRBV20-1 | TRBD2 | many | CSARDEAGGSVTTDTQYF | TGCAGTGCTAGAGATGAAGCGGGCGGGAGTGTTACCACAGATACGCAGTATTTT
TRBJ2-3 | TRBV7-6 | TRBD1 | NA | CASSRGQGGDTQYF | TGTGCCAGCAGCCGTGGACAGGGGGGAGATACGCAGTATTTT
TRBJ2-1 | TRBV5-4 | TRBD1 | many | CASSSGQGNEQFF | TGTGCCAGCAGTTCCGGACAGGGCAATGAGCAGTTCTTC
TRBJ2-5 | TRBV20-1 | TRBD2 | NA | CSASSGLFKGQETQYF | TGCAGTGCTAGCTCGGGACTATTTAAGGGCCAAGAGACCCAGTACTTC
TRBJ2-2 | TRBV3-1 | TRBD1 | NA | CASSQAGTGVTGELFF | TGTGCCAGCAGCCAGGCCGGGACAGGGGTAACCGGGGAGCTGTTTTTT
TRBJ2-1 | TRBV29-1 | TRBD2 | few | CSWGDRGGRYNEQFF | TGCAGCTGGGGTGATCGCGGGGGTCGATACAATGAGCAGTTCTTC
TRBJ2-7 | TRBV12-3/TRBV12-4 | TRBD1 | many | CASSRQGTSSLYSYEQYF | TGTGCCAGCAGTCGACAGGGGACCAGCTCTCTTTACTCCTACGAGCAGTACTTC
TRBJ2-7 | TRBV11-2 | TRBD2 | many | CASSLPGGGSVEQYF | TGTGCCAGCAGCCTACCCGGGGGAGGGTCGGTCGAGCAGTACTTC
TRBJ2-5 | TRBV14 | NA | medium-sized | CASSPPGETQYF | TGTGCCAGCAGCCCGCCGGGAGAGACCCAGTACTTC
TRBJ2-7 | TRBV6-6 | TRBD1 | few | CASSYSLTGTYF | TGTGCCAGCAGTTACTCACTGACAGGGACGTATTTC
TRBJ2-3 | TRBV15 | TRBD1 | many | CATSSTGGRPDTQYF | TGTGCCACCAGCAGCACAGGGGGAAGGCCAGATACGCAGTATTTT
TRBJ2-7 | TRBV25-1 | NA | many | CASSDGVGGSYEQYF | TGTGCCAGCAGCGATGGGGTCGGGGGATCCTACGAGCAGTACTTC
TRBJ1-1 | TRBV7-6 | NA | few | CASSRGENTEAFF | TGTGCCAGCAGCAGGGGGGAGAACACTGAAGCTTTCTTT
TRBJ1-2 | TRBV6-5 | NA | many | CASREGPTWGYTF | TGTGCCAGCAGGGAAGGGCCAACGTGGGGCTACACCTTC
TRBJ2-1 | TRBV19 | NA | many | CASSIPYRAGDNEQFF | TGTGCCAGTAGTATTCCTTACAGAGCGGGTGACAATGAGCAGTTCTTC
TRBJ1-5 | TRBV6-6 | NA | NA | CASSLPRQPQHF | TGTGCCAGCAGTTTACCAAGACAGCCCCAGCATTTT
TRBJ2-2 | TRBV4-3 | TRBD1 | NA | CASSHGTDNTGELFF | TGCGCCAGCAGCCACGGGACAGATAACACCGGGGAGCTGTTTTTT
TRBJ2-4 | TRBV11-3 | NA | NA | CASSLQPHSENIQYF | TGTGCCAGCAGCTTACAACCCCACAGTGAAAACATTCAGTACTTC
TRBJ2-5 | TRBV29-1 | NA | NA | CSATTGGQETQYF | TGCAGCGCAACTACCGGGGGACAAGAGACCCAGTACTTC
TRBJ2-7 | TRBV7-6 | NA | NA | CASSYGQTYEQYF | TGTGCCAGCAGCTACGGACAGACATACGAGCAGTACTTC
TRBJ2-1 | TRBV29-1 | TRBD1 | many | CSVDRAHTRVQFF | TGCAGCGTGGACAGGGCCCATACAAGGGTGCAGTTCTTC
TRBJ2-1 | TRBV15 | TRBD1 | NA | CATSSRDRLYNEQFF | TGTGCCACCAGCAGCCGGGACAGGCTGTATAATGAGCAGTTCTTC
TRBJ2-1 | TRBV3-1 | NA | NA | CASSQGLRQFF | TGTGCCAGCAGCCAAGGGTTGCGGCAGTTCTTC
TRBJ2-3 | TRBV20-1 | NA | many | CSAPPRRGRRTDTQYF | TGCAGTGCCCCGCCCAGGAGGGGTCGAAGGACAGATACGCAGTATTTT
TRBJ1-1 | TRBV11-2 | TRBD1 | NA | CASSLGGTGRAFF | TGTGCCAGCAGCTTAGGGGGGACAGGGCGAGCTTTCTTT
TRBJ2-7 | TRBV7-2 | NA | many | CASPKVASSYEQYF | TGTGCCAGCCCAAAGGTAGCGTCCTCCTACGAGCAGTACTTC
TRBJ2-3 | TRBV12-3/TRBV12-4 | NA | many | CASSRTRTDTQYF | TGTGCCAGCAGTAGGACACGCACAGATACGCAGTATTTT
TRBJ2-1 | TRBV19 | TRBD2 | NA | CASSSGRAFSEQFF | TGTGCCAGTAGTAGCGGGAGGGCCTTTAGTGAGCAGTTCTTC
TRBJ2-2 | TRBV5-1 | TRBD2 | few | CASSLDPSGPNTGELFF | TGCGCCAGCAGTCTCGATCCTAGCGGGCCTAACACCGGGGAGCTGTTTTTT
TRBJ2-1 | TRBV7-6 | TRBD2 | few | CASSLAGRGQRGGRNEQFF | TGTGCCAGCAGCTTAGCGGGCCGGGGGCAGCGGGGGGGCCGTAATGAGCAGTTCTTC
TRBJ2-3 | TRBV9 | TRBD2 | many | CASSLTSGASTDTQYF | TGTGCCAGCAGCCTGACTAGCGGGGCTAGCACAGATACGCAGTATTTT
TRBJ1-1 | TRBV11-2 | NA | few | CASSWERNTEAFF | TGTGCCAGCAGCTGGGAGAGGAACACTGAAGCTTTCTTT
TRBJ1-1 | TRBV7-9 | NA | many | CASSPPDSTNTEAFF | TGTGCCAGCAGCCCTCCAGACAGTACGAACACTGAAGCTTTCTTT
TRBJ2-5 | TRBV29-1 | NA | few | CSALGGPAQETQYF | TGCAGCGCGTTAGGGGGACCTGCTCAAGAGACCCAGTACTTC
TRBJ2-7 | TRBV28 | TRBD1 | many | CASSYRGDSYEQYF | TGTGCCAGCAGCTACAGGGGAGATTCCTACGAGCAGTACTTC
TRBJ1-5 | TRBV6-1 | TRBD1 | many | CASRTGKQPQHF | TGTGCCAGCCGGACAGGGAAGCAGCCCCAGCATTTT
TRBJ2-7 | TRBV4-2 | NA | few | CASSQDAERREQYF | TGTGCCAGCAGCCAAGATGCAGAACGGCGCGAGCAGTACTTC
TRBJ1-4 | TRBV20-1 | TRBD1 | many | CSAGDSSTNEKLFF | TGCAGTGCGGGGGACAGTTCAACTAATGAAAAACTGTTTTTT
TRBJ2-7 | TRBV20-1 | NA | many | CSASLWGKRGVSSYEQYF | TGCAGTGCTAGCCTCTGGGGTAAGCGCGGAGTCAGCTCCTACGAGCAGTACTTC
TRBJ2-7 | TRBV4-1 | TRBD2 | few | CASSLVAGGSYEQYF | TGCGCCAGCAGCCTTGTAGCGGGGGGCTCCTACGAGCAGTACTTC
TRBJ2-3 | TRBV6-2/TRBV6-3 | TRBD2 | NA | CASSWETSGLPKDTQYF | TGTGCCAGCAGTTGGGAGACTAGCGGACTTCCTAAAGATACGCAGTATTTT
TRBJ2-7 | TRBV9 | TRBD1 | many | CASSPHRGFSYEQYF | TGTGCCAGCAGCCCTCACAGGGGGTTCTCCTACGAGCAGTACTTC